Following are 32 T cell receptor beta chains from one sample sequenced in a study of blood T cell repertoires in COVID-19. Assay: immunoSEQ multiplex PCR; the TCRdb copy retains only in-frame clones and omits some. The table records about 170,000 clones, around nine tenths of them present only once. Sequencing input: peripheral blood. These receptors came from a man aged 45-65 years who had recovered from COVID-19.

The CDR3 reads CASSLGLAGRTDTQYF. The CDR3 nucleotides read TGTGCCAGCAGCTTAGGACTAGCGGGCCGCACAGATACGCAGTATTTT. The rearrangement uses TRBV11-1 and TRBJ2-3; 10 nucleotides agree with TRBD2. The germline V gene has CDR1 SGHAT and CDR2 FQDESV (reference sequence). With 1 base clipped from V and 1 base from J, the junction kept 2 bases outside the gene matches. This CDR3 comprises 16 residues.

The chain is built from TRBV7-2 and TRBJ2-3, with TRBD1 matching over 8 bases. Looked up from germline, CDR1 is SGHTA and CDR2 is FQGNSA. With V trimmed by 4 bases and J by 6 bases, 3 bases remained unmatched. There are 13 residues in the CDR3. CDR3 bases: TGTGCCAGCAGCTCGGGGACAGGCGATACGCAGTATTTT. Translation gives CASSSGTGDTQYF.

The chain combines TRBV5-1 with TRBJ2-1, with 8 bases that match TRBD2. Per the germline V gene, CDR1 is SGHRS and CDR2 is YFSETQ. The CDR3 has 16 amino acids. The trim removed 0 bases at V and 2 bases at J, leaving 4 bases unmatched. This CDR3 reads CASSLGLANPYNEQFF. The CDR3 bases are TGCGCCAGCAGCTTGGGACTAGCGAATCCCTACAATGAGCAGTTCTTC.

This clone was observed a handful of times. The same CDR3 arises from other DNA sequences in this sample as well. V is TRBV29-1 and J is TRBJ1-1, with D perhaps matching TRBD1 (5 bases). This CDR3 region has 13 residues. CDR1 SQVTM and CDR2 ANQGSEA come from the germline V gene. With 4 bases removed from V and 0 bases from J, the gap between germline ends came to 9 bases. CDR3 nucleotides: TGCAGCGTTGGGGGGGGAATGAACACTGAAGCTTTCTTT. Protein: CSVGGGMNTEAFF.

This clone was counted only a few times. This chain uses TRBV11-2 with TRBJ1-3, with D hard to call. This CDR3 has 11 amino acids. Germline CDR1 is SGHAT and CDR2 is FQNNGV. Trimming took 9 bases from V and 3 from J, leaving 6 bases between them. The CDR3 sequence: CASQYGNTIYF. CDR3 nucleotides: TGTGCCAGTCAGTATGGAAACACCATATATTTT.

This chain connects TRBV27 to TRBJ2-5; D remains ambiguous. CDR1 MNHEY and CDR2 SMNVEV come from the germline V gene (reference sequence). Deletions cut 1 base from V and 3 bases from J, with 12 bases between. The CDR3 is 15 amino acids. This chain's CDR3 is CASSLLGRIEETQYF. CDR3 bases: TGTGCCAGCAGTTTATTGGGCAGGATTGAAGAGACCCAGTACTTC.

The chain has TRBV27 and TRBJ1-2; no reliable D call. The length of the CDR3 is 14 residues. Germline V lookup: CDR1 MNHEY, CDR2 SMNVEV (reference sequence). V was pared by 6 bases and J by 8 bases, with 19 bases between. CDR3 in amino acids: CASSRREGMAGYTF. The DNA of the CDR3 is TGTGCCAGCAGCCGTAGAGAGGGAATGGCCGGCTACACCTTC.

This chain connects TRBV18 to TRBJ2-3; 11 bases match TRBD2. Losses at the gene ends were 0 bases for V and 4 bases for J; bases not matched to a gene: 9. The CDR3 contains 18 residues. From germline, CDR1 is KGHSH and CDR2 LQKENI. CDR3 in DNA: TGTGCCAGCTCACCACCGGTAGCGGGAGGGCCGAGTGCAGATACGCAGTATTTT. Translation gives CASSPPVAGGPSADTQYF.

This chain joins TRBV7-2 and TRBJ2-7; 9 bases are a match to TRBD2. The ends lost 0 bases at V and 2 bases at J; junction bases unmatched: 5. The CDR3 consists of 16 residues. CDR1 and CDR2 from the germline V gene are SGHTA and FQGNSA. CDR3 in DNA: TGTGCCAGCAGCTTAGCAGCTAGCGGGGTCCCCTACGAGCAGTACTTC. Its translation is CASSLAASGVPYEQYF.

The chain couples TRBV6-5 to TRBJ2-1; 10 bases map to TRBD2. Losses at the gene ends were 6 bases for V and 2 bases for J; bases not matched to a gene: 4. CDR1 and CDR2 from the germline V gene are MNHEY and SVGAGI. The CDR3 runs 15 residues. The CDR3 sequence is CASRLAGGTYNEQFF. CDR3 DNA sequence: TGTGCCAGCAGGTTAGCGGGAGGAACCTACAATGAGCAGTTCTTC.

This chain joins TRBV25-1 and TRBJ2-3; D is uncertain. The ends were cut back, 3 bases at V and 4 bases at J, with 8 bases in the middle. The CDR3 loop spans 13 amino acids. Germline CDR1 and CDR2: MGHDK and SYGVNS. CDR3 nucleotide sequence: TGTGCCAGCAGTGATGTTGGAGCAGATACGCAGTATTTT. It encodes CASSDVGADTQYF. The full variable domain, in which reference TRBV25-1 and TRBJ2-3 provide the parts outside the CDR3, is EADIYQTPRYLVIGTGKKITLECSQTMGHDKMYWYQQDPGMELHLIHYSYGVNSTEKGDLSSESTVSRIRTEHFPLTLESARPSHTSQYLCASSDVGADTQYFGPGTRLTVL.

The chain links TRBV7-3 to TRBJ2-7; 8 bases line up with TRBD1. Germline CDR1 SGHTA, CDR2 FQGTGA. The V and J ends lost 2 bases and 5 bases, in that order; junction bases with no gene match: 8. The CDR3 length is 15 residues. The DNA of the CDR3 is TGTGCCAGCAGCTTATCCGGACAGGGTATAGACGAGCAGTACTTC. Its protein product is CASSLSGQGIDEQYF.

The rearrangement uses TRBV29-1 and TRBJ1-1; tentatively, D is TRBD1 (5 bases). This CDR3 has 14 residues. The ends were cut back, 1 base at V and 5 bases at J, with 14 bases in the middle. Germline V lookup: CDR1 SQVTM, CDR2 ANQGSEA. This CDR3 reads CSVEVGLRRTEAFF. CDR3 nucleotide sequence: TGCAGCGTTGAAGTGGGACTCCGTAGGACTGAAGCTTTCTTT.

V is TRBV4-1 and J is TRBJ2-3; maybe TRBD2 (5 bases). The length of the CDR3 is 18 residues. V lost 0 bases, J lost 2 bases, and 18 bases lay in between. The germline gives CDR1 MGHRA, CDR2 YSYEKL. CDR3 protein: CASSQEEWTEEHTDTQYF. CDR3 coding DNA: TGCGCCAGCAGCCAAGAAGAATGGACTGAGGAGCACACAGATACGCAGTATTTT.

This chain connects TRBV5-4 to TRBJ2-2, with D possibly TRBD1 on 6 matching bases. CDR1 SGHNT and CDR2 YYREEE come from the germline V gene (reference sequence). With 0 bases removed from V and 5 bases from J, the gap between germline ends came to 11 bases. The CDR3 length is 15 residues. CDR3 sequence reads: CASSLGYRETGELFF. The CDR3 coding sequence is TGTGCCAGCAGCTTGGGGTACAGGGAAACCGGGGAGCTGTTTTTT.

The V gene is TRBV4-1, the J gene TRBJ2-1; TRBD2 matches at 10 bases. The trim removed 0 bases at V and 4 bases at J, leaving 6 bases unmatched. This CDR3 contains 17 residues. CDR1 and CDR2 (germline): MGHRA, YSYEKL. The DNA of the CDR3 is TGCGCCAGCAGCCAAGAAGGCTTAGCGGGGGGTTACAATGAGCAGTTCTTC. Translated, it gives CASSQEGLAGGYNEQFF.

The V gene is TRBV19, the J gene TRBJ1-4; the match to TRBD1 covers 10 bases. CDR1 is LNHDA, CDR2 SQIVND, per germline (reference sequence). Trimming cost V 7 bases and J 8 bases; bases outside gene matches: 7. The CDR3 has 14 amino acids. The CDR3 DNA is TGTGCCAGTACTAGGGACAGGGGAAGCGAAAAACTGTTTTTT. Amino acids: CASTRDRGSEKLFF.

The CDR3 loop reads CASSLGWELSYEQYF. As DNA, the CDR3 is TGTGCCAGCAGCTTAGGGTGGGAGCTCTCCTACGAGCAGTACTTC. The J gene is TRBJ2-7, the V gene TRBV7-8; tentatively, D is TRBD2 (5 bases). Trimming took 1 base from V and 0 from J, leaving 10 bases between them. CDR3 length: 15 amino acids. Germline V gene lookup returns CDR1 SGHVS and CDR2 FQNEAQ. The entire variable domain, with the rest obtained from reference TRBV7-8 and TRBJ2-7, is as follows: GAGVSQSPRYKVAKRGQDVALRCDPISGHVSLFWYQQALGQGPEFLTYFQNEAQLDKSGLPSDRFFAERPEGSVSTLKIQRTQQEDSAVYLCASSLGWELSYEQYFGPGTRLTVT.

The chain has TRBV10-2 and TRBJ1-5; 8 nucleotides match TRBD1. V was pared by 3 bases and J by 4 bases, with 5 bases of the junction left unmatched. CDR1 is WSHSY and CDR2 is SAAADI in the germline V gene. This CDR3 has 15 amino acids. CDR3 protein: CASSETGGGNQPQHF. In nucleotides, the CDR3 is TGCGCCAGCAGTGAAACAGGGGGAGGGAATCAGCCCCAGCATTTT.

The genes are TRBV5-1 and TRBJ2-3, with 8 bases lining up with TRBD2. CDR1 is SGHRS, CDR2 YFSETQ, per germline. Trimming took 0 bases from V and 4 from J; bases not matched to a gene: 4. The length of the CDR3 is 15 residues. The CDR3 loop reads CASSLAGGGSDTQYF. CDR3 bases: TGCGCCAGCAGCTTGGCCGGCGGGGGGTCAGATACGCAGTATTTT.

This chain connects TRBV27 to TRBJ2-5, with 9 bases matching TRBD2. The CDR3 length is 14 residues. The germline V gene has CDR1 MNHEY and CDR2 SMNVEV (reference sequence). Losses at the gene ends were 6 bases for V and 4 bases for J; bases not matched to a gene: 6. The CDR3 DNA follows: TGTGCCAGCAGAGTAGCGGGAGTTGGAGAGACCCAGTACTTC. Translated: CASRVAGVGETQYF.

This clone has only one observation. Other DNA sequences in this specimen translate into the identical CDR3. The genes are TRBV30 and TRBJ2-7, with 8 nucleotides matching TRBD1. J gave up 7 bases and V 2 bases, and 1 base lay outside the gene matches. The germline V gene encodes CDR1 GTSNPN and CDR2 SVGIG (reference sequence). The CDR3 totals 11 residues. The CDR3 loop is CAWSTGGEQYF. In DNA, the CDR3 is TGTGCCTGGAGTACAGGGGGAGAGCAGTACTTC.

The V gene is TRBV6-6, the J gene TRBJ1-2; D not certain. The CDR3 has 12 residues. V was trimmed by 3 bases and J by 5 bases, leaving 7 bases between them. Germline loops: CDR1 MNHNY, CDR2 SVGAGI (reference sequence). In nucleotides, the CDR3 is TGTGCCAGCAGTTATACTGATTATGGCTACACCTTC. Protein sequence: CASSYTDYGYTF.

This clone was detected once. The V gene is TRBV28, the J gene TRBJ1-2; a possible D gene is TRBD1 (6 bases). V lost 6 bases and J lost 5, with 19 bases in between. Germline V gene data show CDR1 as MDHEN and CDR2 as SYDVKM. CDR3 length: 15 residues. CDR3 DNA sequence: TGTGCCAGCAGGTCAAACCGGGACAACATGTATGGCTACACCTTC. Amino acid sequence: CASRSNRDNMYGYTF.

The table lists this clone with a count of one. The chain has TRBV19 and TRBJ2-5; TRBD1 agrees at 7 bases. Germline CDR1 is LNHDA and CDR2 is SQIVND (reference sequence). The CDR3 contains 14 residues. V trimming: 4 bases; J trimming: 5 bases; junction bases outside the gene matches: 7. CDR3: CASSNWTGFETQYF. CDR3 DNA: TGTGCCAGTAGTAACTGGACAGGTTTCGAGACCCAGTACTTC.

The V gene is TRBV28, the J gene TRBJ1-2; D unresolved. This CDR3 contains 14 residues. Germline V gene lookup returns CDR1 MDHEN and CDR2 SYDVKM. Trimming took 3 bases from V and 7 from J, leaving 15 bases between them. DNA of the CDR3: TGTGCCAGCAGTTTTGGGAGGGATCGGCTTGGCTACACCTTC. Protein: CASSFGRDRLGYTF.

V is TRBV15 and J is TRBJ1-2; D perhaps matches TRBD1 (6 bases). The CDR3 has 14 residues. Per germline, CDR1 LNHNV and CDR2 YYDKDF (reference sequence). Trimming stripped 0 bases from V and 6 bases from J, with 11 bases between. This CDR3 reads CATSRDPGGNGYTF. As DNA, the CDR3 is TGTGCCACCAGCAGAGATCCGGGGGGCAATGGCTACACCTTC.

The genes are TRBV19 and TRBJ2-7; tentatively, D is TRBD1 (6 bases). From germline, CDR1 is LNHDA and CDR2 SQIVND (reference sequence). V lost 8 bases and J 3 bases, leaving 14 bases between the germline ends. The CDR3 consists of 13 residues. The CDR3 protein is CASGRDTNYEQYF. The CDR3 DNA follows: TGTGCCAGTGGACGGGACACGAACTACGAGCAGTACTTC.

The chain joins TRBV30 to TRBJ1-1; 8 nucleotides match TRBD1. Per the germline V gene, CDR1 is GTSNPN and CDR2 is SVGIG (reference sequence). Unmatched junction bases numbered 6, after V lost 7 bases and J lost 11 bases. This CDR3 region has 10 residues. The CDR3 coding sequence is TGTGCCTCGGGACAGGCACTCGCTTTCTTT. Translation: CASGQALAFF.

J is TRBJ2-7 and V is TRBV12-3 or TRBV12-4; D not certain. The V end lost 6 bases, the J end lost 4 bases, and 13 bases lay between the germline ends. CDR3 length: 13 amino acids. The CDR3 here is CASSPISGYEQYF. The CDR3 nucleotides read TGTGCCAGCAGCCCGATTTCCGGGTACGAGCAGTACTTC.

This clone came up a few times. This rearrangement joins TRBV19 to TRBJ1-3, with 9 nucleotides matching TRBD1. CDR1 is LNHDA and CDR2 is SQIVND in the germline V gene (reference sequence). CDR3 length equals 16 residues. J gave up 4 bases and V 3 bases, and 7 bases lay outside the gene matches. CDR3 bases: TGTGCCAGTAGTATTCCCAACAGGGGGCACGGAAACACCATATATTTT. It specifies CASSIPNRGHGNTIYF.

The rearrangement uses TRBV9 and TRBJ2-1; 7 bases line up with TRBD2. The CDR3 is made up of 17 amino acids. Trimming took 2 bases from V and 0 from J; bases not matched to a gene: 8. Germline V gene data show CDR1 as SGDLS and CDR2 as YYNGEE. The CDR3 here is CASSVLGTTLSYNEQFF. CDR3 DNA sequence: TGTGCCAGCAGCGTCCTCGGGACTACACTCTCCTACAATGAGCAGTTCTTC.